This record covers a single TCR beta chain. Its antigen is currently not known. Base qualities are not provided; no much larger clone lies one nucleotide away. The CDR3 regions of human TCRbeta chains were analyzed by immunosequencing. The authors' pipeline ran thus. Repertoire TCRs were matched against a reference library of SARS-CoV-2-specific TCRs generated with the MIRA antigen-specificity platform. Breadth was defined as the fraction of unique TCRs that were SARS-CoV-2-associated. Depth was defined as the fraction of total T cells that were SARS-CoV-2-associated. Using the MIRA data, each spike-specific TCR was mapped to the spike region that the TCR reacts to and placed in a CD4 or CD8 class. Log10-transformed breadth and depth values were compared by one-way ANOVA with Sidak's multiple comparisons tests. The immuneACCESS repertoire file appears here via TCRdb, limited to in-frame rearrangements. These files lack a portion of the clones; in checked studies, under half of the deficit traces to unresolved V genes, and the cause of the others is not known. D and trimming come from the DNA, and the V and J calls and clone size come from that table. Within this sample are 150,000 to 190,000 clones, with 90% of them counted one time only. Over 1.2% of the sample is held by the ten biggest clonotypes.

The data were taken from a study of T cell responses to AZD1222 COVID-19 vaccine (dated by TCRdb to the early 2020s). The study in broad terms: A total of 240 or so trial participants underwent TCR sequencing, of whom some 200 had received two doses of AZD1222 and roughly 26 had received two doses of the MenACWY control vaccine. Trial participants were enrolled by age into subgroups of 18-55, 56-69 and 70-plus years, and about 150, 27 and 61 TCR-sequenced participants, respectively, were included in these subgroups. General findings and caveats noted by the study authors: Epitopes outside the regions mutated in the B.1.351 and B.1.1.7 variants were reportedly recognized by nearly half of the unique spike-specific TCRs. The 56-69-year group was small, and its depth increase did not reach significance, likely because of low power. Participants were mostly white British, with more females than males. The authors suggested clonal diversity may have been underestimated. The whole spike protein was spanned by vaccine-associated CD4 TCRs, and dominant responses were seen in regions 160-218 and 743-854. After two AZD1222 doses, both the breadth and the depth of spike-specific TCRs were significantly higher than at day 0 and than in MenACWY recipients. Conclusions about previously exposed vaccinees are limited because only five to seven AZD1222 recipients were SARS-CoV-2 seropositive at baseline. Because no day 14 peak-response samples were available, the repertoires could be characterized only after the peak T cell response.

In the paper's terms, the time point label means: about 28 days (+/-7) after the second vaccine dose. AZD1222 recipients given second doses at about 4 weeks or at about 12 weeks were pooled, since spike-specific TCR depth and breadth were not found to differ between the two schedules. Vaccinee samples were obtained from the UK trials COV001 and COV002, which included a single-blind randomized controlled phase 2/3 trial of AZD1222 (ChAdOx1 nCoV-19) in healthy adults. Trial participant PBMC samples were collected at day 0 and day 28 after the second dose for TCRbeta chain sequencing. From cysteine to phenylalanine, the CDR3 is 15 amino acids long. CDR3 DNA is the only sequence kept; it has 45 bases, read in frame from the first base. CDR1 and CDR2, per the germline V gene (reference sequence), are LNHNV and YYDKDF. Cut back by 0 bases and 0 bases, the V and J ends lie 3 bases apart.

The rearranged segments are TRBV15 and TRBJ1-6, with no reliable assignment of the D segment. The input for sequencing was peripheral blood, taken 28 days after the second AZD1222 dose. This receptor was obtained from an adult who received the AZD1222 COVID-19 vaccine. The bases read TGTGCCACCAGCAGAGAGGGCTCCTATAATTCACCCCTCCACTTT. Protein translation: CATSREGSYNSPLHF.